Below, 21 T cell receptor beta chains from the same sample are listed, as sequenced in a study of cytomegalovirus exposure and HLA in healthy donors. This table comes from immunoSEQ multiplex PCR, and its TCRdb copy is limited to in-frame clones, with some not included. The data contain 150,000 to 200,000 clones, approximately 89% of them singletons. Sequenced sample: PBMCs. These receptors were taken from a woman under 30 in good health and CMV-seropositive.

This clone was detected once. The chain couples TRBV7-2 to TRBJ2-7; D is perhaps TRBD2 (6 bases). Germline V gene data show CDR1 as SGHTA and CDR2 as FQGNSA. The V and J ends lost 10 bases and 0 bases respectively, with 13 bases between them. CDR3 length: 13 residues. CDR3 sequence: CATGEGGSYEQYF. As DNA, the CDR3 is TGTGCCACAGGCGAGGGAGGCTCCTACGAGCAGTACTTC. The variable domain in full, with the rest retrieved from reference TRBV7-2 and TRBJ2-7, is GAGVSQSPSNKVTEKGKDVELRCDPISGHTALYWYRQSLGQGLEFLIYFQGNSAPDKSGLPSDRFSAERTGGSVSTLTIQRTQQEDSAVYLCATGEGGSYEQYFGPGTRLTVT.

This rearrangement joins TRBV9 to TRBJ2-7, with 8 bases aligning to TRBD2. V trimming: 3 bases; J trimming: 2 bases; junction bases outside the gene matches: 7. Germline CDR1 and CDR2: SGDLS and YYNGEE. The CDR3 sequence is 15 residues long. CDR3 in amino acids: CASSAGLAGPYEQYF. In nucleotides, the CDR3 is TGTGCCAGCAGCGCTGGACTAGCCGGGCCCTACGAGCAGTACTTC.

The chain is built from TRBV5-1 and TRBJ2-2; D not certain. The germline V and J ends were trimmed by 5 bases and 0 bases, with 8 bases remaining between them. The CDR3 contains 14 residues. Germline CDR1 reads SGHRS; CDR2 reads YFSETQ. For the CDR3, the DNA is TGCGCCAGCAGAGACACAGCGAACACCGGGGAGCTGTTTTTT. Translation: CASRDTANTGELFF.

The chain joins TRBV18 to TRBJ2-7; 7 positions agree with TRBD2. J gave up 5 bases and V 0 bases, and 4 bases lay outside the gene matches. CDR1 KGHSH and CDR2 LQKENI come from the germline V gene. This CDR3 has 14 amino acids. The CDR3 bases are TGTGCCAGCTCACCACCAGGGACTATCAACGAGCAGTACTTC. It encodes CASSPPGTINEQYF.

The rearrangement joins TRBV28 to TRBJ2-2; 7 nucleotides agree with TRBD2. The germline V gene has CDR1 MDHEN and CDR2 SYDVKM. J gave up 7 bases and V 3 bases, and 8 bases lay outside the gene matches. The CDR3 is made up of 15 amino acids. The CDR3 here is CASSFGGRLGGELFF. The DNA of the CDR3 is TGTGCCAGCAGTTTTGGCGGGAGATTAGGCGGGGAGCTGTTTTTT.

This clone was seen a single time. V usage is TRBV6-1 and J usage is TRBJ2-7, with TRBD2 as a possible D gene (6 bases). Trimming stripped 8 bases from V and 3 bases from J, with 20 bases between. The CDR3 runs to 15 residues. From germline, CDR1 is MNHNS and CDR2 SASEGT. CDR3 sequence: CASWIGAAGNYEQYF. Here the CDR3 DNA reads TGTGCCAGCTGGATTGGGGCGGCGGGAAACTACGAGCAGTACTTC.

The rearrangement links TRBV30 to TRBJ2-1; 13 nucleotides agree with TRBD2. The CDR3 covers 13 residues. The germline CDR1 and CDR2 sequences are GTSNPN and SVGIG (reference sequence). After removal of 7 bases from V and 6 bases from J, the junction contained 3 bases not matched to a gene. This CDR3 reads CALLAGGFNEQFF. The CDR3 bases are TGTGCCTTACTAGCGGGAGGGTTCAATGAGCAGTTCTTC.

The chain carries TRBV4-1 and TRBJ2-7, with 8 bases fitting TRBD2. V was clipped by 4 bases and J by 5 bases; unmatched bases: 10. The germline V gene encodes CDR1 MGHRA and CDR2 YSYEKL. There are 15 residues in the CDR3. CDR3 in amino acids: CASSPREGGADEQYF. CDR3 sequence (DNA): TGCGCCAGCAGCCCCCGGGAGGGTGGGGCTGACGAGCAGTACTTC.

The V gene is TRBV19, the J gene TRBJ2-2; D not resolved. Germline assignment: CDR1 LNHDA and CDR2 SQIVND (reference sequence). CDR3 length: 14 residues. Trimming pared 2 bases from V and 5 bases from J, leaving 9 bases between. The CDR3 DNA reads TGTGCCAGTAGTATATCCTATTCGACCGGGGAGCTGTTTTTT. Its protein product is CASSISYSTGELFF.

The chain carries TRBV30 and TRBJ2-7, with D possibly being TRBD1 (5 bases). The germline V gene encodes CDR1 GTSNPN and CDR2 SVGIG (reference sequence). The CDR3 runs to 11 residues. Deletions cut 3 bases from V and 5 bases from J, with 8 bases between. As DNA, the CDR3 is TGTGCCTGGAGGACAGCCAACGAGCAGTACTTC. It codes for CAWRTANEQYF.

This chain connects TRBV6-1 to TRBJ1-1, with D maybe TRBD1 (5 bases). The CDR3 sequence is 14 residues long. Between the trimmed V and J ends, which lost 0 bases and 7 bases, there was a span of 12 bases. Germline V gives CDR1 MNHNS, CDR2 SASEGT. DNA for the CDR3: TGTGCCAGCAGTGAAGCGATGGGGCAGCTTGAAGCTTTCTTT. Its protein product is CASSEAMGQLEAFF.

The chain has TRBV7-2 and TRBJ2-3; 11 positions match TRBD2. Germline V gene lookup returns CDR1 SGHTA and CDR2 FQGNSA. The V segment lost 5 bases and the J segment 0 bases; nucleotides outside the gene matches: 4. This CDR3 has 16 residues. CDR3 nucleotide sequence: TGTGCCAGCAGCCTTAGACTAGCGGGGAGCACAGATACGCAGTATTTT. It specifies CASSLRLAGSTDTQYF.

The V gene is TRBV5-8, the J gene TRBJ2-7; the D gene is possibly TRBD2 (5 bases). CDR1 is SGHTS, CDR2 YDEGEE, per germline. V lost 3 bases and J lost 4, with 14 bases in between. The CDR3 spans 14 residues. DNA of the CDR3: TGTGCCAGCAGCTCCACCGTGGGAGAATACGAGCAGTACTTC. It specifies CASSSTVGEYEQYF.

The V gene is TRBV28, the J gene TRBJ2-7; D call uncertain. The CDR3 has 13 residues. Germline V gives CDR1 MDHEN, CDR2 SYDVKM. With 6 bases removed from V and 4 bases from J, the gap between germline ends came to 13 bases. The CDR3 DNA is TGTGCCAGCAGAACAGCTGGTCTTTACGAGCAGTACTTC. Its translation: CASRTAGLYEQYF.

This clone was detected only once. The V call is TRBV21-1, the J call TRBJ2-5; TRBD1 is the table's D call, not checked against the DNA. TRBV21-1 has pseudogene status. The CDR3 length is 15 residues. This chain's CDR3 is CASSSHGARGETQYF. CDR3 nucleotide sequence: TGTGCCAGCTCCTCCCATGGAGCAAGGGGAGAGACCCAGTACTTC.

This clone was picked up a small number of times. The chain is built from TRBV2 and TRBJ1-5, with a possible D match to TRBD1 (6 bases). The CDR3 contains 13 residues. V lost 7 bases, J lost 2 bases, and 9 bases lay in between. Germline CDR1 reads SNHLY; CDR2 reads FYNNEI. The CDR3 here is CASNRVGNQPQHF. CDR3 DNA: TGTGCCAGCAACAGGGTCGGCAATCAGCCCCAGCATTTT. The variable domain in full, completed from reference TRBV2 and TRBJ1-5, reads EPEVTQTPSHQVTQMGQEVILRCVPISNHLYFYWYRQILGQKVEFLVSFYNNEISEKSEIFDDQFSVERPDGSNFTLKIRSTKLEDSAMYFCASNRVGNQPQHFGDGTRLSIL.

This chain joins TRBV5-4 and TRBJ1-5; D unresolved. CDR3 length equals 12 residues. The germline CDR1 and CDR2 sequences are SGHNT and YYREEE (reference sequence). Trimming cost V 6 bases and J 7 bases, with 11 bases left between them. The CDR3 sequence is CASNEAGQPQHF. CDR3 nucleotide sequence: TGTGCCAGCAACGAGGCGGGGCAGCCCCAGCATTTT.

V is TRBV9 and J is TRBJ2-5; TRBD2 agrees at 12 bases. Germline V CDR1 and CDR2: SGDLS, YYNGEE. J lost 4 bases, V lost 2 bases, and 6 bases had no gene match. This CDR3 is built from 16 residues. The CDR3: CASSVSPLAGGETQYF. CDR3 nucleotide sequence: TGTGCCAGCAGCGTGAGCCCACTAGCGGGGGGAGAGACCCAGTACTTC.

The rearrangement uses TRBV4-3 and TRBJ2-7, with unresolved D. The CDR3 runs 14 residues. Germline lookup yields CDR1 LGHNA and CDR2 YSLEER. V was pared by 0 bases and J by 2 bases, with 8 bases between. The CDR3 sequence: CASSQDNTAYEQYF. The CDR3 nucleotides are TGCGCCAGCAGCCAAGATAACACCGCCTACGAGCAGTACTTC.

This rearrangement joins TRBV6-5 to TRBJ2-7, with a weak D call TRBD1 (6 bases). The CDR3 loop spans 13 amino acids. Trimming shortened V by 2 bases and J by 2 bases, and 7 bases separated the two germline ends. Germline V gives CDR1 MNHEY, CDR2 SVGAGI. The chain's CDR3 is CASSYRGTYEQYF. The DNA of the CDR3 is TGTGCCAGCAGTTACAGGGGGACCTACGAGCAGTACTTC.

The J gene is TRBJ1-3, the V gene TRBV30; 7 bases map to TRBD1. CDR1 and CDR2 from the germline V gene are GTSNPN and SVGIG (reference sequence). V was pared by 3 bases and J by 2 bases, with 4 bases of the junction left unmatched. The CDR3 consists of 14 residues. In DNA, the CDR3 is TGTGCCTGGAGGAGGACAGGAACTGGAAACACCATATATTTT. This codes for CAWRRTGTGNTIYF.